These 9 T cell receptor beta chains share one sample of origin, sequenced in a study of cytomegalovirus exposure and HLA in healthy donors. Primers included in the PCR were 60 Vbeta and 13 Jbeta primers. The method was immunoSEQ multiplex PCR; TCRdb's version includes in-frame clones alone and lacks a portion of them. This table has 150,000 to 200,000 clones, about 82% appearing once. Sequencing was done on a sample of PBMCs. These receptor sequences come from a woman aged 45-59 years in good health and CMV-seronegative.

V is TRBV11-2 and J is TRBJ2-4, with D unclear. Trimming took off 3 bases at V and 7 bases at J, with 4 bases between the two ends. This CDR3 is 11 amino acids long. Germline CDR1 is SGHAT and CDR2 is FQNNGV. The CDR3 bases are TGTGCCAGCAGCTTCTTGAACATTCAGTACTTC. Amino acid sequence: CASSFLNIQYF.

The CDR3 loop is CASSASRGRVHEQYF. Here the CDR3 DNA reads TGTGCCAGCAGCGCCTCAAGGGGGCGCGTCCACGAGCAGTACTTC. This chain connects TRBV27 to TRBJ2-7; TRBD1 matches at 7 bases. Germline CDR1 reads MNHEY; CDR2 reads SMNVEV (reference sequence). With V trimmed by 6 bases and J by 5 bases, 13 bases remained unmatched. The CDR3 length is 15 residues.

CDR3 sequence (DNA): TGCAGCGACCGGACTAGCGGGAGGAGTAACACCGGGGAGCTGTTTTTT. Amino acids: CSDRTSGRSNTGELFF. This chain uses TRBV29-1 with TRBJ2-2, with 14 bases that match TRBD2. This CDR3 contains 16 residues. CDR1 SQVTM and CDR2 ANQGSEA come from the germline V gene. The V gene end was trimmed by 7 bases and the J gene end by 2 bases; junction bases not matched to a gene: 6.

The chain links TRBV5-4 to TRBJ1-1; D not certain. Per germline, CDR1 SGHNT and CDR2 YYREEE (reference sequence). The CDR3 sequence is 15 residues long. Deletions cut 1 base from V and 1 base from J, with 11 bases between. CDR3 sequence reads: CASSLNLAENTEAFF. As DNA, the CDR3 is TGTGCCAGCAGCTTGAATTTAGCGGAGAACACTGAAGCTTTCTTT.

This clone was seen just once. The gene calls are TRBV13 and TRBJ1-4; TRBD1 matches 8 bases. The CDR3 contains 15 residues. From germline, CDR1 is PRHDT and CDR2 FYEKMQ (reference sequence). V lost 4 bases and J lost 7; bases outside the gene matches: 8. The DNA of the CDR3 is TGTGCCAGCAGCTACAAGACAGGGGCAGGTGAAAAACTGTTTTTT. As protein: CASSYKTGAGEKLFF.

This clone was observed a few times. The chain employs TRBV28 and TRBJ1-5, with 7 positions matching TRBD1. CDR3 length equals 17 residues. With V trimmed by 1 base and J by 11 bases, 17 bases remained unmatched. CDR1 is MDHEN, CDR2 SYDVKM, per germline. The CDR3 here is CASSLSGLQSRGESQHF. The CDR3 DNA is TGTGCCAGCAGTTTATCAGGGCTACAATCCAGGGGGGAATCCCAGCATTTT.

The rearrangement uses TRBV11-2 and TRBJ1-5, with D uncertain. Trimming removed 5 bases at V and 6 bases at J, with 17 bases between. This CDR3 is built from 15 residues. Germline V gene data show CDR1 as SGHAT and CDR2 as FQNNGV. CDR3 nucleotide sequence: TGTGCCAGCAGCCCAGGAGGGAGTAGCGGTCAGCCCCAGCATTTT. Protein product: CASSPGGSSGQPQHF.

This chain uses TRBV2 with TRBJ1-6; D possibly corresponds to TRBD1 (6 bases). Trimming removed 1 base at V and 4 bases at J, with 14 bases between. CDR1 and CDR2 from the germline V gene are SNHLY and FYNNEI. CDR3 length equals 17 residues. The CDR3 DNA sequence: TGTGCCAGCAGTGAAGAGATGGCAGGGGCATATAATTCACCCCTCCACTTT. It encodes CASSEEMAGAYNSPLHF.

V usage is TRBV4-1 and J usage is TRBJ2-7, with a tentative D call TRBD2 (5 bases). There are 13 residues in the CDR3. The germline V and J ends were trimmed by 4 bases and 5 bases, with 12 bases remaining between them. CDR1 MGHRA and CDR2 YSYEKL come from the germline V gene. The CDR3: CASSPLSGNEQYF. The CDR3, as DNA: TGCGCCAGCAGCCCCTTGAGCGGCAACGAGCAGTACTTC.